Each of the 24 T cell receptor beta chains below was sequenced from the same sample in a study of cytomegalovirus exposure and HLA in healthy donors. Primers: 60 Vbeta forward and 13 Jbeta reverse. Generated by immunoSEQ multiplex PCR, the TCRdb table keeps only in-frame clones and is missing some. There are 95,000 to 100,000 clones in the sample; around three quarters occur only once, and about 2% lies in the top ten. Sample: PBMCs. The receptors derive from a man aged 40-49 years in good health and CMV-seronegative.

The gene calls are TRBV5-3 and TRBJ2-1; no clear D. TRBV5-3 is sorted into the ORF group, with uncertain function. The V and J ends lost 2 bases and 7 bases respectively, with 7 bases between them. The CDR3 runs to 12 residues. This CDR3 is CARSFRVNEQFF. The CDR3 DNA follows: TGTGCCAGAAGCTTTCGCGTAAATGAGCAGTTCTTC.

The chain recombines TRBV10-1 with TRBJ1-5; no clear D. Germline V gene sequence: CDR1 WNHNN, CDR2 SYGVQD (reference sequence). Trimming left V 0 bases short and J 0 bases short, with 21 bases between. The CDR3 spans 20 residues. This CDR3 reads CASSESNSRQRIYSNQPQHF. CDR3 coding DNA: TGCGCCAGCAGTGAGTCGAATTCCCGGCAGCGGATCTATAGCAATCAGCCCCAGCATTTT.

In its sample, this clone is medium-sized. The rearrangement links TRBV11-2 to TRBJ1-2, with 10 positions matching TRBD1. Germline CDR1 reads SGHAT; CDR2 reads FQNNGV. CDR3 size: 16 residues. Unmatched junction bases numbered 12, after V lost 5 bases and J lost 6 bases. The CDR3 nucleotides read TGTGCCAGCAGCCCCGGGACAGGGGTTCGGGGAGATGGCTACACCTTC. This sequence encodes CASSPGTGVRGDGYTF.

The chain recombines TRBV6-1 with TRBJ1-2, with 7 bases fitting TRBD1. CDR1 MNHNS and CDR2 SASEGT come from the germline V gene. With V trimmed by 6 bases and J by 5 bases, 9 bases remained unmatched. This CDR3 is built from 14 residues. The CDR3 region is CASREPGQSYGYTF. CDR3 coding DNA: TGTGCCAGCAGAGAACCGGGACAGTCGTATGGCTACACCTTC.

This chain joins TRBV7-9 and TRBJ1-2; 10 positions match TRBD1. The CDR3 spans 15 residues. V lost 1 base and J lost 4; bases outside the gene matches: 3. CDR1 is SEHNR, CDR2 FQNEAQ, per germline (reference sequence). CDR3 in DNA: TGTGCCAGCAGCTTAGATCGGACAGGGGGCTATGGCTACACCTTC. Translating it yields CASSLDRTGGYGYTF.

The chain joins TRBV5-1 to TRBJ1-1; D gene uncertain. V lost 0 bases and J 4 bases, leaving 7 bases between the germline ends. The CDR3 sequence is 13 residues long. Germline CDR1 reads SGHRS; CDR2 reads YFSETQ. The CDR3 region has the DNA TGCGCCAGCAGCTTGGTGCGGGGCACTGAAGCTTTCTTT. Protein product: CASSLVRGTEAFF.

The chain is built from TRBV27 and TRBJ2-7, with 7 bases matching TRBD1. There are 13 residues in the CDR3. CDR1 and CDR2 (germline): MNHEY, SMNVEV (reference sequence). Trimming removed 5 bases from V and 1 base from J; junction bases left unmatched: 2. The CDR3 sequence: CASSTGQSYEQYF. Here the CDR3 DNA reads TGTGCCAGCAGTACGGGACAGTCCTACGAGCAGTACTTC.

Only a few counts were recorded for this clone. V and J are TRBV28 and TRBJ2-7; D might be TRBD1 (6 bases). Trimming pared 7 bases from V and 3 bases from J, leaving 7 bases between. The CDR3 contains 11 residues. The germline V gene has CDR1 MDHEN and CDR2 SYDVKM. The chain's CDR3 is CASKGGYEQYF. For the CDR3, the DNA is TGTGCCAGCAAAGGGGGCTACGAGCAGTACTTC.

This clone was seen a handful of times. V gene TRBV29-1 combines with J gene TRBJ1-2; 9 bases are a match to TRBD1. This CDR3 comprises 16 residues. The junction had 18 bases not matched to a gene; V was cut back by 6 bases and J by 7 bases. CDR1 and CDR2 from the germline V gene are SQVTM and ANQGSEA. The CDR3 DNA follows: TGCAGCGTAAGGGACAGGGCACTGCAACTTGCTCTTGGCTACACCTTC. This sequence encodes CSVRDRALQLALGYTF.

The rearrangement links TRBV4-2 to TRBJ2-5; D unclear. The closer fit of TRBJ2-7 to the DNA end suggests the J call may be wrong. In germline, CDR1 is LGHNA, CDR2 YNFKEQ. This CDR3 region has 13 residues. CDR3 sequence: CASSRDLGYEQYF. Written as DNA, the CDR3 is TGTGCCAGCAGCCGAGACCTGGGCTACGAGCAGTACTTC.

The chain is built from TRBV10-3 and TRBJ2-1, with 12 bases identical to TRBD2. The CDR3 consists of 13 residues. Germline trimming cut 8 bases from V and 7 bases from J; bases unmatched to any gene: 3. In germline, CDR1 is ENHRY, CDR2 SYGVKD. CDR3 region: CAILAGGRNEQFF. For the CDR3, the DNA is TGTGCCATCCTAGCGGGAGGGCGTAATGAGCAGTTCTTC.

Concerning this clone itself: The junction departs from the called germline gene at one end, perhaps through a read error. The V and J genes are TRBV20-1 and TRBJ1-5; D remains ambiguous. CDR3 size: 11 residues. Germline CDR1 and CDR2: DFQATT and SNEGSKA (reference sequence). The CDR3 DNA is TGCAGTGCTAGCCCAGGTCAGTCCCAGCATTTT. Translating gives CSASPGQSQHF.

The CDR3 spells CASSFFRGPQPQHF. In nucleotides, the CDR3 is TGTGCCAGCAGTTTCTTCAGGGGGCCTCAGCCCCAGCATTTT. This rearrangement joins TRBV28 to TRBJ1-5, with 8 positions matching TRBD1. The CDR3 sequence is 14 residues long. Germline CDR1 is MDHEN and CDR2 is SYDVKM. Trimming removed 3 bases from V and 6 bases from J; junction bases left unmatched: 4.

This chain uses TRBV19 with TRBJ1-1, with TRBD1 as a possible D gene (6 bases). Per germline, CDR1 LNHDA and CDR2 SQIVND (reference sequence). This CDR3 comprises 14 residues. V was clipped by 6 bases and J by 0 bases, with 11 bases between them. CDR3 region: CASRLTGMNTEAFF. In DNA form, the CDR3 reads TGTGCCAGTAGATTAACAGGGATGAACACTGAAGCTTTCTTT.

The chain joins TRBV7-2 to TRBJ1-5; TRBD1 aligns across 7 bases. Germline V CDR1 and CDR2: SGHTA, FQGNSA. The V gene end was trimmed by 5 bases and the J gene end by 1 base; junction bases not matched to a gene: 11. The CDR3 has 17 amino acids. CDR3 coding DNA: TGTGCCAGCAGCCCGACAGGGTATGGGAGAAGCAATCAGCCCCAGCATTTT. Translation gives CASSPTGYGRSNQPQHF. The whole variable domain, remainder taken from reference TRBV7-2 and TRBJ1-5, is GAGVSQSPSNKVTEKGKDVELRCDPISGHTALYWYRQSLGQGLEFLIYFQGNSAPDKSGLPSDRFSAERTGGSVSTLTIQRTQQEDSAVYLCASSPTGYGRSNQPQHFGDGTRLSIL.

This clone was seen only once. The CDR3 coding sequence is TGTGCCAGCAGCCAGGGAACAAGCAATCAGCCCCAGCATTTT. This encodes CASSQGTSNQPQHF. V is TRBV28 and J is TRBJ1-5; possible D gene TRBD1, 5 bases. Per the germline V gene, CDR1 is MDHEN and CDR2 is SYDVKM. This CDR3 comprises 14 residues. The ends were cut back, 6 bases at V and 1 base at J, with 10 bases in the middle.

Turning to this clone: The germline gene is not matched at one end of the junction; a read error may be the cause. The chain couples TRBV6-5 to TRBJ1-2, with TRBD1 identical over 10 bases. CDR1 is MNHEY, CDR2 SVGAGI, per germline. The CDR3 length is 13 residues. CDR3 DNA sequence: TGTGCCAGCAGTCGTTCGCTCCGGGACAGGGGACTCTTC. The encoded protein is CASSRSLRDRGLF.

The CDR3 region has the DNA TGTGCCTGGAACGGCGGGATAGGCGAGCAGTACTTC. Its translation: CAWNGGIGEQYF. V and J are TRBV30 and TRBJ2-7; tentative D call: TRBD2 (6 bases). The CDR3 runs 12 residues. V lost 4 bases, J lost 6 bases, and 13 bases lay in between. CDR1 and CDR2 from the germline V gene are GTSNPN and SVGIG (reference sequence).

The V and J genes are TRBV5-1 and TRBJ2-3; 14 nucleotides line up with TRBD2. The CDR3 runs 18 residues. With V trimmed by 0 bases and J by 2 bases, 5 bases remained unmatched. Germline V gene data show CDR1 as SGHRS and CDR2 as YFSETQ. The CDR3 DNA is TGCGCCAGCAGCTTGGGACTAGCGGGGGGGCGGGTCACAGATACGCAGTATTTT. The encoded protein is CASSLGLAGGRVTDTQYF.

This rearrangement joins TRBV10-1 to TRBJ2-6; D is perhaps TRBD1 (5 bases). V was shortened by 2 bases and J by 0 bases, with 11 bases between the two germline ends. The germline gives CDR1 WNHNN, CDR2 SYGVQD (reference sequence). The CDR3 totals 17 residues. The CDR3 loop is CASSEKGPYSGANVLTF. The CDR3 DNA is TGCGCCAGCAGTGAGAAGGGGCCTTACTCTGGGGCCAACGTCCTGACTTTC.

The chain carries TRBV7-9 and TRBJ1-6, with D tentatively TRBD1 (5 bases). V was shortened by 1 base and J by 11 bases, with 6 bases between the two germline ends. CDR1 is SEHNR, CDR2 FQNEAQ, per germline (reference sequence). The length of the CDR3 is 12 residues. This CDR3 is CASSLVGAPLHF. The DNA for the CDR3 is TGTGCCAGCAGCTTAGTAGGGGCACCCCTCCACTTT.

J is TRBJ1-4 and V is TRBV4-3; no reliable D call. This CDR3 is built from 15 residues. Germline-derived CDR1 and CDR2 are LGHNA and YSLEER. Trimming pared 2 bases from V and 4 bases from J, leaving 11 bases between. The CDR3 DNA sequence: TGCGCCAGCAGCCAATCGGGGAGGCATAATGAAAAACTGTTTTTT. It translates to CASSQSGRHNEKLFF.

Only a few counts were recorded for this clone. This sequence joins TRBV27 and TRBJ2-7; 7 bases agree with TRBD2. The CDR3 totals 14 residues. From germline, CDR1 is MNHEY and CDR2 SMNVEV (reference sequence). The trim removed 6 bases at V and 2 bases at J, leaving 7 bases unmatched. The CDR3 coding sequence is TGTGCCAGCAGCTTAATGGGAGGGGCCTACGAGCAGTACTTC. Translated: CASSLMGGAYEQYF.

This clone was seen just once. The chain couples TRBV28 to TRBJ1-5; D might be TRBD1 (6 bases). The CDR3 is 20 amino acids. Trimming pared 1 base from V and 5 bases from J, leaving 27 bases between. The germline V gene has CDR1 MDHEN and CDR2 SYDVKM. The CDR3 reads CASSLFPRAGARLKDQPQHF. The CDR3 region has the DNA TGTGCCAGCAGTTTATTTCCCCGGGCAGGGGCTCGATTAAAAGATCAGCCCCAGCATTTT. The full variable domain, with the rest looked up from reference TRBV28 and TRBJ1-5, is DVKVTQSSRYLVKRTGEKVFLECVQDMDHENMFWYRQDPGLGLRLIYFSYDVKMKEKGDIPEGYSVSREKKERFSLILESASTNQTSMYLCASSLFPRAGARLKDQPQHFGDGTRLSIL.